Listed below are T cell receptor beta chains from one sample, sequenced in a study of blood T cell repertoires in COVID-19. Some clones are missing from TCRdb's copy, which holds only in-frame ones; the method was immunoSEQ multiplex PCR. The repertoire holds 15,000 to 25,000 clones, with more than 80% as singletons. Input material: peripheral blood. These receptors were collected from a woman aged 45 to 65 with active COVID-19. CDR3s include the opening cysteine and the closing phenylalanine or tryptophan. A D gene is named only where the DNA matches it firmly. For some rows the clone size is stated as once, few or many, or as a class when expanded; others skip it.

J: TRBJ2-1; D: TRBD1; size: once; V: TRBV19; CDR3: CASSIEGQGRRRNEQFF; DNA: TGTGCCAGTAGTATCGAGGGACAGGGGCGTCGCCGCAATGAGCAGTTCTTC
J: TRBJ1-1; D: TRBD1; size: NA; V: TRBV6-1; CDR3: CASSEALYRGDTEAFF; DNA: TGTGCCAGCAGTGAAGCGCTATACAGGGGTGACACTGAAGCTTTCTTT
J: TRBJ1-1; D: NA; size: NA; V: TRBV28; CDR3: CASSPLSLEAFF; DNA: TGTGCCAGCAGCCCCCTGAGTCTTGAAGCTTTCTTT
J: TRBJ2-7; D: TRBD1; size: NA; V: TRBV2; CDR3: CASSESSRDRGLEQYF; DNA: TGTGCCAGCAGTGAATCCTCCCGGGACAGGGGCTTAGAGCAGTACTTC
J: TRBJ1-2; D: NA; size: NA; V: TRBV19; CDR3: CASSMLWQPGYGYTF; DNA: TGTGCCAGTAGTATGTTATGGCAACCAGGTTATGGCTACACCTTC
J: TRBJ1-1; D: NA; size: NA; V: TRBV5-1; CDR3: CASKDSGITEAFF; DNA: TGCGCCAGCAAGGACAGTGGGATCACTGAAGCTTTCTTT
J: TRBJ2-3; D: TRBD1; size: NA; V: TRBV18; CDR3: CASSPQGARTDTQYF; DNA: TGTGCCAGCTCACCACAGGGGGCAAGAACAGATACGCAGTATTTT
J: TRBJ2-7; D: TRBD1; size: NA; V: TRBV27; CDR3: CASSKQGDSYEQYF; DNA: TGTGCCAGCAGTAAACAGGGGGATTCCTACGAGCAGTACTTC
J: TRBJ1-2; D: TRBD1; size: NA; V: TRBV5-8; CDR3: CASSPGGSIYGYTF; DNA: TGTGCCAGCAGCCCAGGGGGCAGCATCTATGGCTACACCTTC
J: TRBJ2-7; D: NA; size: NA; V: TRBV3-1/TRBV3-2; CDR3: CASSQAEGRSYEQYF; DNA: TGTGCCAGCAGCCAAGCGGAGGGTAGGTCCTACGAGCAGTACTTC
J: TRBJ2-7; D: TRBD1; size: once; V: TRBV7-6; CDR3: CASIKLGTASYEQYF; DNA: TGTGCCAGCATCAAGCTTGGGACAGCATCCTACGAGCAGTACTTC
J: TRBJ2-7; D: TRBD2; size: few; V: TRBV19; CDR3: CASASGTTKTHEQYF; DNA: TGTGCCAGTGCTAGCGGGACTACAAAAACCCACGAGCAGTACTTC
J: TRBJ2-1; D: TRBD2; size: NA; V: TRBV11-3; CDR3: CASSLERGGEQFF; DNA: TGTGCCAGCAGCCTGGAACGGGGGGGTGAGCAGTTCTTC
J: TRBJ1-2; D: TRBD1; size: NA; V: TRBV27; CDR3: CASATGGRGYTF; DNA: TGTGCCAGCGCCACAGGGGGCAGGGGCTACACCTTC
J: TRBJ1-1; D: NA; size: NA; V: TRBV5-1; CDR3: CASSLQGLGEAFF; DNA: TGCGCCAGCAGCTTACAGGGCTTGGGTGAAGCTTTCTTT
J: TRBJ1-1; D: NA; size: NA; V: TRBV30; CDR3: CAWHRDYGTEAFF; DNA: TGTGCCTGGCACAGGGATTATGGCACTGAAGCTTTCTTT
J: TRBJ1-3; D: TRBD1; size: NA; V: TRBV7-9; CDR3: CASSLAGGDGNTIYF; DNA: TGTGCCAGCAGCTTAGCAGGGGGCGATGGAAACACCATATATTTT
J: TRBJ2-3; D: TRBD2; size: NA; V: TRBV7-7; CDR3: CASSLGTSGRTDTQYF; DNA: TGTGCTAGCAGCTTAGGGACTAGCGGGAGGACAGATACGCAGTATTTT
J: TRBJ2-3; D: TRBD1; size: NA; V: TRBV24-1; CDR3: CAPRDREFSDTQYF; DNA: TGTGCCCCCCGGGACAGGGAGTTTTCAGATACGCAGTATTTT
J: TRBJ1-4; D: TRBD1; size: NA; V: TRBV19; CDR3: CASNRGPNEKLFF; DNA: TGTGCCAGTAACAGGGGACCTAATGAAAAACTGTTTTTT
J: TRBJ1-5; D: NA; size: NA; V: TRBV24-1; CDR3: CATSDYNGNQPQHF; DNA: TGTGCCACCAGTGACTATAATGGCAATCAGCCCCAGCATTTT
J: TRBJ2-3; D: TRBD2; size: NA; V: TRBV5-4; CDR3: CASSLVASGDNTDTQYF; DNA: TGTGCCAGCAGCTTGGTGGCTAGCGGGGATAACACAGATACGCAGTATTTT
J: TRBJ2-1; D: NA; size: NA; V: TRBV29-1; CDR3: CSVDRSGLRGEQFF; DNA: TGCAGCGTTGATAGGTCCGGATTACGGGGTGAGCAGTTCTTC
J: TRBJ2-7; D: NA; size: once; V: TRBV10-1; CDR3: CASSVSQGYYEQYF; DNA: TGCGCCAGCAGTGTCTCCCAGGGATACTACGAGCAGTACTTC
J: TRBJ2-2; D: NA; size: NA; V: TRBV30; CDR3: CAWGLPGELFF; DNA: TGTGCCTGGGGGCTACCCGGGGAGCTGTTTTTT
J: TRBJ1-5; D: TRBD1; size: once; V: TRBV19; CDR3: CASNPGQLLYSNQPQHF; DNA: TGTGCCAGTAATCCGGGACAGCTATTATATAGCAATCAGCCCCAGCATTTT
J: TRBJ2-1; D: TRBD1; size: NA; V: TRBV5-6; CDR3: CASSSDPGQAYNEQFF; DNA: TGTGCCAGCAGCTCGGATCCGGGACAGGCGTACAATGAGCAGTTCTTC
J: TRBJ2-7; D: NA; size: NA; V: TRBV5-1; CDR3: CASSLEIDSSYEQYF; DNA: TGCGCCAGCAGCTTGGAAATAGACAGCTCCTACGAGCAGTACTTC
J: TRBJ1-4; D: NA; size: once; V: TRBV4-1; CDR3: CASSPPGQTNEKLFF; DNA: TGCGCCAGCAGCCCCCCAGGACAGACTAATGAAAAACTGTTTTTT
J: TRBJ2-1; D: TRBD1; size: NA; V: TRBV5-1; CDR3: CASRRDSHEQFF; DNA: TGCGCCAGCAGACGGGACAGCCATGAGCAGTTCTTC
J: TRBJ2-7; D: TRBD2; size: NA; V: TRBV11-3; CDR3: CASSLDFGGRGEQYF; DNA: TGTGCCAGCAGCTTAGATTTTGGCGGGAGAGGCGAGCAGTACTTC
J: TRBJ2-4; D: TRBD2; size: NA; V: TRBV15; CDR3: CATSRPGLSNIQYF; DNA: TGTGCCACCAGCAGGCCGGGACTATCAAACATTCAGTACTTC
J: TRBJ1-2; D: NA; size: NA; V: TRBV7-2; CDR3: CASSQGHRMNYGYTF; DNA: TGTGCCAGCAGCCAGGGACATCGAATGAACTATGGCTACACCTTC
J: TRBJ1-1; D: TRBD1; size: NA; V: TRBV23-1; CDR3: CASTLLSTGAMNTEAFF; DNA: TGCGCCAGCACCCTGCTCAGTACAGGGGCCATGAACACTGAAGCTTTCTTT
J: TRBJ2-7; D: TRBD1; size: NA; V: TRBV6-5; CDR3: CASRQDRALGEQYF; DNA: TGTGCCAGCCGACAGGACAGGGCGCTGGGCGAGCAGTACTTC
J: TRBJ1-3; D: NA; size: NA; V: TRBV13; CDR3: CASSLGGSGNTIYF; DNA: TGTGCCAGCAGCTTAGGAGGGAGTGGAAACACCATATATTTT
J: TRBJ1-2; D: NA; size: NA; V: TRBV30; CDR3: CAWSSGENDGYTF; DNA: TGTGCCTGGAGTAGCGGGGAGAATGATGGCTACACCTTC
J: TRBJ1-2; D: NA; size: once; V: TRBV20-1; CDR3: CSARLYGYTF; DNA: TGCAGTGCCAGACTCTATGGCTACACCTTC
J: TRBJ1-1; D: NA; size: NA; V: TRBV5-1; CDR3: CASSLDWNTEAFF; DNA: TGCGCCAGCAGCTTGGACTGGAACACTGAAGCTTTCTTT
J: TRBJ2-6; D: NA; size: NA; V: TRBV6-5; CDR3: CASSYGGTGANVLTF; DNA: TGTGCCAGCAGTTATGGGGGGACTGGGGCCAACGTCCTGACTTTC
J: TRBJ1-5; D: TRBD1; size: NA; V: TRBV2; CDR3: CASSELGFGRGKSNQPQHF; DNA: TGTGCCAGCAGTGAATTAGGGTTCGGCAGGGGGAAAAGCAATCAGCCCCAGCATTTT
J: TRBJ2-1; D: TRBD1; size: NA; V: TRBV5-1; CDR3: CASSFGTGGINEQFF; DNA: TGCGCCAGCAGCTTCGGGACAGGGGGGATCAATGAGCAGTTCTTC
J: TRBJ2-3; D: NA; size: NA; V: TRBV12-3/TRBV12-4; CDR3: CASSRGPTDTQYF; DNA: TGTGCCAGCAGTCGCGGGCCCACAGATACGCAGTATTTT